This T cell receptor beta chain was recovered during a study of regulatory T cells in long-lasting Graves disease. Study at large: Graves' disease counted as persistent after over 5 years of antithyroid drugs with positive TSH receptor antibodies.

To make TCR beta libraries, researchers used iRepertoire HTBI primers and Arm-PCR of CDR3 regions. TCRdb reprocessed the multiplex PCR reads with MiXCR, giving one entry per CDR3 protein. The sample records hundreds of thousands of distinct CDR3 sequences, 25% to 35% being singletons. The V end lost 1 base, the J end lost 5 bases, and 14 bases lay between the germline ends. Germline V gives CDR1 LNHDA, CDR2 SQIVND (reference sequence). This CDR3 is 15 amino acids long. Time point reported: persistent/refractory GD, antithyroid drugs over 5 years with positive TRAb. RNA isolated from PBMCs was used to make the TCR library. Graves' disease diagnoses followed American Thyroid Association guidelines.

The source material was peripheral blood mononuclear cells (PBMCs), sampled when the disease was refractory, from a patient treated with antithyroid drugs. This receptor was obtained from a female donor with Graves disease. The chain has TRBV19 and TRBJ2-5; TRBD2 is a possible D gene (6 bases). CDR3 sequence reads: CASSIGDLRGETQYF. For the CDR3, the DNA is TGTGCCAGTAGTATAGGGGACCTCCGGGGGGAGACCCAGTACTTC.